This T cell receptor (beta chain) was recovered during a study of beta chain features in type 1 diabetes. The wider study: Patients and healthy donors were similar in age, gender and cell yields. Broader study findings: PCR might pick shorter templates more often, in the same way for patients and controls.

V dropped 6 bases and J dropped 4 bases, with 9 bases sitting between them. Per germline, CDR1 SNHLY and CDR2 FYNNEI. This CDR3 contains 12 residues. Since all of the isolated RNA was reverse transcribed, expressed TCRB transcripts were what got sequenced. Some clones are missing from TCRdb's copy, which holds only in-frame ones; the method was immunoSEQ multiplex PCR. The sample records around 450,000 clones, about an eighth being singletons. On this clone: Antigen unknown.

The chain employs TRBV2 and TRBJ1-2, with unresolved D. The sequenced material came from naive CD4+ T cells from blood. This receptor was identified in a woman between 18 and 30 years old in good health. CDR3 sequence reads: CASSNDIYGYTF. As DNA, the CDR3 is TGTGCCAGCAGCAATGACATCTATGGCTACACCTTC.